This T cell receptor (beta chain) is from a study of Graves' ophthalmopathy and Graves' hyperthyroidism. Study-wide results and caveats: Appearing in blood as well were most expanded thyroid clonotypes above 0.001 frequency.

This clonotype was found many times. Its target is not known. RNA transcripts were the source from which TCR beta CDR3 regions were amplified. A first-round RT-PCR used HTBI primers, followed by a second-round multiplex PCR. From the multiplex PCR reads, TCRdb called clonotypes with MiXCR, one entry per CDR3 protein. Of about half a million distinct CDR3 sequences listed, roughly 14% are singletons. CDR1 is LGHNT, CDR2 FRNRAP, per germline. The CDR3 is 16 residues long. Trimming shortened V by 5 bases and J by 5 bases, and 21 bases separated the two germline ends. Under 3 months in duration, the ophthalmopathy in affected donors had moderate-to-severe activity, CAS ≥3 and NOSPECS ≥4. PBMCs were isolated by Ficoll-Paque density gradient centrifugation, using about 9.2 ml of fresh peripheral blood as the starting material.

The chain combines TRBV12-5 with TRBJ2-5; the D gene is possibly TRBD1 (5 bases). The sequenced material came from blood. This sequence was found in a woman between 25 and 40 years old with Graves' ophthalmopathy. The CDR3 DNA is TGTGCTAGTGGTCTGGGGTCGACAGTATCGCGGGAGACCCAGTACTTC. Translation: CASGLGSTVSRETQYF. Using reference TRBV12-5 and TRBJ2-5 for the parts outside the CDR3, the full variable domain is DARVTQTPRHKVTEMGQEVTMRCQPILGHNTVFWYRQTMMQGLELLAYFRNRAPLDDSGMPKDRFSAEMPDATLATLKIQPSEPRDSAVYFCASGLGSTVSRETQYFGPGTRLLVL.